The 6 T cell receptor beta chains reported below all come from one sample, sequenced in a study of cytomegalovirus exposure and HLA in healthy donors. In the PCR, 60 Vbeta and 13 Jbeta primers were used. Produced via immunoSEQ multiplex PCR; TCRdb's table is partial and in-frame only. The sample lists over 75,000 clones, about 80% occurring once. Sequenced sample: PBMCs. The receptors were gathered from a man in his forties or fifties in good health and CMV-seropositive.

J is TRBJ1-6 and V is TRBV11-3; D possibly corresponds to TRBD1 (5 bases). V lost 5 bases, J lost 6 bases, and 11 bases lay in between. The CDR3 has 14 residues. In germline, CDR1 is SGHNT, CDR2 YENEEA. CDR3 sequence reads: CASSLQVPNSPLHF. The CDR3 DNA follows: TGTGCCAGCAGCCTACAGGTGCCTAATTCACCCCTCCACTTT.

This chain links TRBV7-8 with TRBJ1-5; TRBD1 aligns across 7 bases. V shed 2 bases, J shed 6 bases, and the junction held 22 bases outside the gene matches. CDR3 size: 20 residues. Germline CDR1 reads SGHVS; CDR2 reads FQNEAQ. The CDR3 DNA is TGTGCCAGCAGCTTAAGGGGAGAGGGGGCTGGTTTGAGGAAAAGTCAGCCCCAGCATTTT. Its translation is CASSLRGEGAGLRKSQPQHF.

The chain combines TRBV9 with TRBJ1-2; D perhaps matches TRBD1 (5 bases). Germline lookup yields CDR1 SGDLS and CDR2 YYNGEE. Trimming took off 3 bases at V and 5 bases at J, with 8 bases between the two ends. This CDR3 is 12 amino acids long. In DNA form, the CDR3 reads TGTGCCAGCAGCGAGGAGGGGTATGGCTACACCTTC. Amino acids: CASSEEGYGYTF. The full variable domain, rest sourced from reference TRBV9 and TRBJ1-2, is DSGVTQTPKHLITATGQRVTLRCSPRSGDLSVYWYQQSLDQGLQFLIQYYNGEERAKGNILERFSAQQFPDLHSELNLSSLELGDSALYFCASSEEGYGYTFGSGTRLTVV.

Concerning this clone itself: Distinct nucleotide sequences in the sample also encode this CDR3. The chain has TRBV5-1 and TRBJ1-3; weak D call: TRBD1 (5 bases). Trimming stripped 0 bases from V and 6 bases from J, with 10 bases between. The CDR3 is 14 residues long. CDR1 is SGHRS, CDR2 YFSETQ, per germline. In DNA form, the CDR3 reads TGCGCCAGCAGCTTGGGCCAGGGCACAAACACCATATATTTT. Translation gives CASSLGQGTNTIYF.

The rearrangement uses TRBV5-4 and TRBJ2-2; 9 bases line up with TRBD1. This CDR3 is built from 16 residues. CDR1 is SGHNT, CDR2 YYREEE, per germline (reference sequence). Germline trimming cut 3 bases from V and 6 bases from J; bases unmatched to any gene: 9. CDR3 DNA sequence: TGTGCCAGCAGCTCCGGGGGGACAGGGAAAGCCGGGGAGCTGTTTTTT. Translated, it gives CASSSGGTGKAGELFF.

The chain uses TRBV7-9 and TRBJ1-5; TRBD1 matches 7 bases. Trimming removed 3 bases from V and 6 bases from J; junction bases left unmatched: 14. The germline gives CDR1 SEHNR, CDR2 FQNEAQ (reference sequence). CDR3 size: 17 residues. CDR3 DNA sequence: TGTGCCAGCAGCTTGGTAAAACAGGGGAGTTTCAGTCAGCCCCAGCATTTT. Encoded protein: CASSLVKQGSFSQPQHF.